This T cell receptor (beta chain) was captured in a study of blood T cells in healthy people across ages (dated by TCRdb to 2015 to 2017). For context, the study as a whole: In model experiments, template switching captured roughly one uniquely barcoded TCR beta cDNA molecule for every two T cells. Age-related changes in TCR beta repertoire diversity were measured in the study by deep sequencing normalized with unique cDNA molecular identifiers. The donors were divided into four age groups: young (average roughly 15 years), middle-aged (about 40), aged (under 70) and long-lived (about 84). To avoid experimental bias, donors of different ages were randomly spread across the sequencing lanes. For two donors (one aged 18 to 29 and one aged 80 or older), the study analyzed two additional independent replicas of 1 million unique cDNA reads from the same blood draw.

The method behind the library was 5' RACE. The listed sequencing device is Illumina HiSeq 2500. A second PCR of 7 to 11 cycles was performed with a sample-barcoded 5' primer and a J-beta primer mix. Each TCR beta cDNA molecule received a unique molecular identifier from a template-switch 5' adaptor carrying 12 random nucleotides. Each sample yielded at least 2.5 million CDR3-containing paired-end reads. First-strand cDNA was synthesized from all RNA with the Mint cDNA synthesis kit, primed by a TRBC-specific oligonucleotide. After uracil-DNA glycosylase treatment, a first 18-cycle PCR used universal primers M1SS and BC2_uni_R on all cDNA. For the original study's pipeline: Each sample was normalized by randomly selecting 1 million high-quality reads, each carrying a distinct molecular identifier. Reads with shared molecular identifiers were discarded instead of being binned into consensus sequences. CDR3 identification, clonotype clustering and error correction used MiTCR with a Q25 quality threshold and the strictest error-elimination algorithm. A nonparametric unseen species model with Euler transformation was used to estimate a lower bound on total TCR beta diversity. Starting from the raw public reads, TCRdb applied fastp trimming at Q25, assembled clones with MiXCR and retained in-frame beta chains. Every entry covers one CDR3 protein and lists the most common genes and DNA from its rows. These V and J calls originate from TCRdb's pipeline instead of the authors' own analysis. The table for this sample lists hundreds of thousands of distinct CDR3 sequences; around 21% of them were counted only once. Together, the top ten hold approximately 3.6% of the sample.

Notes on this clonotype: Its antigen target is currently unknown. Qualities for individual bases were not recorded, and no much larger clone is one base off.

The donors were roughly 40 Caucasian individuals from Russia, aged roughly 6 to 100 years, who were systemically healthy. About 10 milliliters of peripheral blood were drawn from each donor into EDTA-treated Vacutainer tubes. Ficoll-Paque density-gradient centrifugation was used to isolate PBMCs, with at least 7 million per sample. Trizol reagent was used to extract total RNA from PBMCs, with at least 6 micrograms per sample. For every donor, flow cytometry on a PBMC aliquot measured the percentage of naive CD45RAhigh/CD27high T cells. On the study overall, not on this receptor specifically: Since profiling was done on bulk unsorted PBMCs, naive and antigen-experienced compartments could not be conclusively compared. Observed TCR beta diversity correlated strongly with the percentage of naive T cells measured by flow cytometry. As age increased, observed TCR beta diversity per million T cells dropped in a roughly linear way, and a significant reduction was already evident by age around 41. Estimates of total diversity based on one million sequenced T cells were considered lower bounds and underestimates. Compared with the aged group, more naive CD4+ T cells, fewer expanded clones and increased TCR diversity were shown by the long-lived group, suggesting age selection. Donor CMV infection status was unknown, potentially confounding age-related changes in expanded clonotypes.

This receptor was taken from a man aged 70 or older in good health. Sequencing was done on a sample of blood.

In nucleotide form, the sequence is TGTGCCAGCGGGACTAGCGTAAACATTCAGTACTTC. Its translation is CASGTSVNIQYF. The rearranged segments are TRBV12-3 or TRBV12-4 and TRBJ2-4, with 10 bases in between that match TRBD2. The CDR3 runs 12 residues from the cysteine to the phenylalanine. Only the CDR3 DNA stays, 36 bases, in frame from base 1. Compared with germline, V lacks 8 bases and J lacks 6 bases; bases without a gene match: 1.